Listed below are T cell receptor beta chains from one sample, sequenced in a study of spatial heterogeneity in lung cancer. TCRdb analysed the 5' RACE reads with MiXCR anew, one entry per CDR3 protein. The sample lists 5,000 or so distinct CDR3 sequences; roughly 7% were seen once. Material: lung tumor tissue, obtained at surgery. The receptors were sampled from a male donor with early-stage non-small cell lung cancer. Each CDR3 is given with its conserved first and last residue. The D gene is left open where the match is weak. Clone size is stated in some rows and not others, as once, few, many or a class when expanded.

j_call v_call clone_size d_call cdr3_length cdr3_aa cdr3_nt
TRBJ2-3 TRBV29-1 medium-sized NA 14 CSVASETSTDTQYF TGCAGCGTTGCAAGCGAGACTAGCACAGATACGCAGTATTTT
TRBJ2-7 TRBV7-2 medium-sized NA 14 CASSPSGTAYEQYF TGTGCCAGCAGCCCCTCCGGGACTGCCTACGAGCAGTACTTC
TRBJ2-2 TRBV24-1 large NA 13 CAAHSGNTGELFF TGTGCCGCCCATAGCGGGAACACCGGGGAGCTGTTTTTT
TRBJ2-7 TRBV5-5 NA NA 13 CASSLGTSPEQYF TGTGCCAGCAGCTTGGGAACATCCCCTGAGCAGTACTTC
TRBJ1-3 TRBV4-1 many NA 18 CASSRQVGLPGGGNTIYF TGCGCCAGCAGCCGCCAAGTAGGGCTCCCCGGGGGTGGAAACACCATATATTTT
TRBJ2-7 TRBV10-2 NA NA 16 CASSEPRLAGTYEQYF TGCGCCAGCAGTGAGCCCCGCCTAGCAGGAACCTACGAGCAGTACTTC
TRBJ1-1 TRBV7-2 few NA 13 CASSLEPVTEAFF TGTGCCAGCAGCTTAGAACCGGTCACTGAAGCTTTCTTT
TRBJ2-1 TRBV5-1 NA NA 13 CASSSSGDNEQFF TGCGCCAGCAGCTCCTCGGGCGACAATGAGCAGTTCTTC
TRBJ2-5 TRBV7-3 many NA 16 CASSPTPTSIGSTQYF TGTGCCAGCAGTCCTACCCCGACTAGTATAGGGTCGACCCAGTACTTC
TRBJ2-6 TRBV19 many TRBD2 18 CASSFSGRAGSGANVLTF TGTGCCAGTAGTTTTAGCGGGAGGGCGGGATCTGGGGCCAACGTCCTGACTTTC
TRBJ2-3 TRBV9 medium-sized NA 15 CASSVAGTSTDTQYF TGTGCCAGCAGCGTAGCGGGGACTAGCACAGATACGCAGTATTTT
TRBJ1-2 TRBV20-1 many NA 13 CSARDTGTMGYTF TGCAGTGCTAGAGATACAGGGACGATGGGCTACACCTTC
TRBJ2-7 TRBV3-1 large TRBD1 15 CASSLTGTGRYEQYF TGTGCCAGCAGCCTAACCGGGACAGGGAGGTACGAGCAGTACTTC
TRBJ2-3 TRBV20-1 medium-sized TRBD2 15 CSASLAGPSTDTQYF TGCAGTGCTAGCTTAGCGGGACCTAGCACAGATACGCAGTATTTT
TRBJ2-7 TRBV5-1 few NA 17 CASSFDGQENWAYEQYF TGCGCCAGCAGCTTTGACGGGCAGGAGAATTGGGCCTACGAGCAGTACTTC
TRBJ2-7 TRBV29-1 many NA 12 CSVEDQSYEQYF TGCAGCGTTGAGGACCAATCCTACGAGCAGTACTTC
TRBJ1-6 TRBV11-3 many NA 13 CASSLEGGSPLHF TGTGCCAGCAGCTTAGAGGGAGGCTCACCCCTCCACTTT
TRBJ2-1 TRBV4-2 NA TRBD2 16 CASSPFGGGSHNEQFF TGTGCCAGCAGCCCCTTTGGCGGGGGTTCACACAATGAGCAGTTCTTC
TRBJ1-5 TRBV3-1 medium-sized NA 12 CASSRGEGPQHF TGTGCCAGCAGCCGGGGGGAAGGGCCCCAGCATTTT
TRBJ2-7 TRBV12-3/TRBV12-4 medium-sized NA 14 CASSLGGLPYEQYF TGTGCCAGCAGTTTGGGGGGTCTCCCCTACGAGCAGTACTTC
TRBJ2-7 TRBV7-2 many NA 13 CASSPHRVYEQYF TGTGCCAGCAGCCCGCACAGAGTCTACGAGCAGTACTTC
TRBJ1-5 TRBV7-2 many TRBD1 15 CASSWTGGGNQPQHF TGTGCCAGCAGTTGGACAGGGGGAGGCAATCAGCCCCAGCATTTT
TRBJ1-6 TRBV7-2 NA TRBD1 15 CASSGRDRVLSPLHF TGTGCCAGCAGCGGCCGGGACAGGGTGCTTTCACCCCTCCACTTT
TRBJ1-2 TRBV6-5 many NA 15 CASSRTLGSGYGYTF TGTGCCAGCAGTCGTACCCTAGGGTCGGGCTATGGCTACACCTTC
TRBJ2-1 TRBV20-1 many NA 13 CSASRENYNEQFF TGCAGTGCTAGCCGGGAGAACTACAATGAGCAGTTCTTC
TRBJ1-2 TRBV28 many TRBD1 13 CASSLRTGEGYTF TGTGCCAGCAGTTTAAGGACAGGGGAAGGCTACACCTTC
TRBJ2-2 TRBV9 NA TRBD2 15 CASSPLAGGAGELFF TGTGCCAGCAGCCCCCTAGCGGGTGGGGCCGGGGAGCTGTTTTTT
TRBJ1-1 TRBV5-1 NA NA 15 CASSSSGERDTEAFF TGCGCCAGCAGCTCATCGGGGGAGAGGGACACTGAAGCTTTCTTT
TRBJ2-7 TRBV29-1 few NA 12 CSVSSYSYEQYF TGCAGCGTCTCGTCCTACTCCTACGAGCAGTACTTC
TRBJ2-2 TRBV9 medium-sized NA 16 CASSVEESRLAGELFF TGTGCCAGCAGCGTAGAGGAATCTCGGCTGGCCGGGGAGCTGTTTTTT
TRBJ2-1 TRBV13 medium-sized NA 14 CASSPKRRGHEQFF TGTGCCAGCAGCCCCAAGCGGAGGGGGCATGAGCAGTTCTTC
TRBJ1-2 TRBV27 many TRBD1 17 CASSTFDRARSNYGYTF TGTGCCAGCAGTACTTTTGACAGGGCGCGTTCTAACTATGGCTACACCTTC
TRBJ2-7 TRBV27 many NA 14 CASSKNRATYEQYF TGTGCCAGCAGTAAAAACAGGGCTACCTACGAGCAGTACTTC
TRBJ2-5 TRBV5-1 many NA 14 CASSLVGGRETQYF TGCGCCAGCAGCTTGGTGGGGGGCCGGGAGACCCAGTACTTC
TRBJ2-7 TRBV9 many TRBD1 16 CASSETGGQGTYEQYF TGTGCCAGCAGCGAGACGGGGGGACAGGGAACCTACGAGCAGTACTTC
TRBJ1-5 TRBV28 NA TRBD1 13 CASRTGVDQPQHF TGTGCCAGCAGAACAGGGGTGGATCAGCCCCAGCATTTT
TRBJ2-5 TRBV20-1 NA NA 12 CSASGQQETQYF TGCAGTGCTAGTGGCCAGCAAGAGACCCAGTACTTC